This is a list of T cell receptor beta chains from one sample in a study of blood T cell repertoires in COVID-19. The repertoire was sequenced with immunoSEQ multiplex PCR; TCRdb's copy has only in-frame clones and lacks some. Among approximately 350,000 clones listed, around 92% were seen once. The material sequenced was peripheral blood. These receptors all come from a woman aged 25 to 39 with COVID-19, enrolled during active disease. Each CDR3 is given with its conserved first and last residue. Fields, in order: V gene, J gene, clone size, CDR3 protein. A row's size may be missing; if present it is once, few, many or a size class.

v_gene: TRBV10-1; j_gene: TRBJ2-2; abundance: -; CDR3aa: CATAGRVTNTGELFF
v_gene: TRBV3-1/TRBV3-2; j_gene: TRBJ2-1; abundance: -; CDR3aa: CASSRLRDAGGRYNEQFF
v_gene: TRBV18; j_gene: TRBJ2-1; abundance: once; CDR3aa: CASSPFFDRVLNEQFF
v_gene: TRBV4-1; j_gene: TRBJ2-5; abundance: -; CDR3aa: CASSRDRSWYF
v_gene: TRBV7-9; j_gene: TRBJ2-2; abundance: -; CDR3aa: CASSPLSNTGELFF
v_gene: TRBV4-1; j_gene: TRBJ2-7; abundance: few; CDR3aa: CASSQGPGGYEQYF
v_gene: TRBV5-6; j_gene: TRBJ2-7; abundance: -; CDR3aa: CASNHQTFSVYEQYF
v_gene: TRBV13; j_gene: TRBJ1-1; abundance: -; CDR3aa: CASSSLLGGSEAFF
v_gene: TRBV29-1; j_gene: TRBJ2-1; abundance: -; CDR3aa: CSVAVAGVNNEQFF
v_gene: TRBV9; j_gene: TRBJ1-2; abundance: -; CDR3aa: CASSVGIEGYGYTF
v_gene: TRBV25-1; j_gene: TRBJ1-3; abundance: few; CDR3aa: CASRHGIRNTIYF
v_gene: TRBV28; j_gene: TRBJ2-7; abundance: -; CDR3aa: CASSLGGLGEQYF
v_gene: TRBV3-1/TRBV3-2; j_gene: TRBJ2-5; abundance: -; CDR3aa: CASSQGRLAGVQETQYF
v_gene: TRBV6-6; j_gene: TRBJ2-3; abundance: once; CDR3aa: CASSLPGTSTDTQYF
v_gene: TRBV5-5; j_gene: TRBJ1-1; abundance: -; CDR3aa: CASTSEGREAFF
v_gene: TRBV14; j_gene: TRBJ1-6; abundance: -; CDR3aa: CASSQLTGSNPPLHF
v_gene: TRBV3-1/TRBV3-2; j_gene: TRBJ1-2; abundance: -; CDR3aa: CASSQAREDYGYTF
v_gene: TRBV15; j_gene: TRBJ2-3; abundance: -; CDR3aa: CATSRVGGRDTQYF
v_gene: TRBV18; j_gene: TRBJ1-2; abundance: -; CDR3aa: CASSPGQGHPLGGYTF
v_gene: TRBV6-1; j_gene: TRBJ1-3; abundance: -; CDR3aa: CASSELADIYF
v_gene: TRBV6-2/TRBV6-3; j_gene: TRBJ1-4; abundance: -; CDR3aa: CASSYPGGDEKLFF
v_gene: TRBV18; j_gene: TRBJ1-4; abundance: -; CDR3aa: CASSPGGGGNEKLFF
v_gene: TRBV29-1; j_gene: TRBJ1-2; abundance: -; CDR3aa: CSVEGADGYTF
v_gene: TRBV5-6; j_gene: TRBJ2-1; abundance: -; CDR3aa: CASSLASRSGGQFF
v_gene: TRBV6-2/TRBV6-3; j_gene: TRBJ2-3; abundance: -; CDR3aa: CASSKLGGSTDTQYF
v_gene: TRBV29-1; j_gene: TRBJ1-2; abundance: -; CDR3aa: CSVVGRQGARGYTF
v_gene: TRBV15; j_gene: TRBJ1-5; abundance: -; CDR3aa: CATSVSRGQVGQPQHF
v_gene: TRBV6-5; j_gene: TRBJ2-1; abundance: -; CDR3aa: CASSYSASGGPKFF
v_gene: TRBV19; j_gene: TRBJ2-1; abundance: -; CDR3aa: CASSMTGYNEQFF
v_gene: TRBV9; j_gene: TRBJ2-1; abundance: few; CDR3aa: CASSVAQLAGAGEQFF
v_gene: TRBV11-3; j_gene: TRBJ2-3; abundance: -; CDR3aa: CASSSGLAGSTDTQYF
v_gene: TRBV7-8; j_gene: TRBJ2-7; abundance: once; CDR3aa: CASSPRRGAHEQYF
v_gene: TRBV5-4; j_gene: TRBJ1-4; abundance: few; CDR3aa: CASSLPGNEKLFF
v_gene: TRBV19; j_gene: TRBJ2-1; abundance: -; CDR3aa: CASSIWAPAGGLNEQFF
v_gene: TRBV5-1; j_gene: TRBJ2-4; abundance: -; CDR3aa: CASSQGTSGGNGYF
v_gene: TRBV21-1; j_gene: TRBJ1-1; abundance: -; CDR3aa: CASSPTLRENTEAFF
v_gene: TRBV28; j_gene: TRBJ2-5; abundance: -; CDR3aa: CASSPTGWGQETQYF